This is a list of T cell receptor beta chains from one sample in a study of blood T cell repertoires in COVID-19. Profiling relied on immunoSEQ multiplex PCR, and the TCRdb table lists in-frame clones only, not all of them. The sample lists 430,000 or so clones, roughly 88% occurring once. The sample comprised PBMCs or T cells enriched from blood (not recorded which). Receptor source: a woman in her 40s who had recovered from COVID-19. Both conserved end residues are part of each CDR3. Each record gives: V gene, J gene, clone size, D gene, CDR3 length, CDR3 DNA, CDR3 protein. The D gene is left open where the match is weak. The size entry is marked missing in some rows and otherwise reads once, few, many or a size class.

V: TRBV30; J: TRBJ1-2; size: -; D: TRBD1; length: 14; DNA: TGTGCCTGGAGTGAGACAGGGCTGCACTATGGCTACACCTTC; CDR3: CAWSETGLHYGYTF
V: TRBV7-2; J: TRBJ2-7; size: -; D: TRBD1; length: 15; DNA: TGTGCCAGCAGCTTAGTGGGGACAGGGGGCTACGAGCAGTACTTC; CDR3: CASSLVGTGGYEQYF
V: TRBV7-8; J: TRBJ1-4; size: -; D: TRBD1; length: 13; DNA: TGTGCCAGCAGCTTCGGAGGGACAGCAAAACTGTTTTTT; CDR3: CASSFGGTAKLFF
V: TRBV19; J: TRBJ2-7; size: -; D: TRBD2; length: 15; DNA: TGTGCCAGTAGTATAGAAGCGGGGAATACCTACGAGCAGTACTTC; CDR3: CASSIEAGNTYEQYF
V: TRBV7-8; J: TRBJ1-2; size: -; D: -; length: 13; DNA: TGTGCCAGCAGCCCGACCGTGCGAGGTGGCTACACCTTC; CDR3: CASSPTVRGGYTF
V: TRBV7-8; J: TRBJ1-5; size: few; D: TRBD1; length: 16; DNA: TGTGCCAGCAGCCCGGGCGGACAGGGAGTCATTCAGCCCCAGCATTTT; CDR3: CASSPGGQGVIQPQHF
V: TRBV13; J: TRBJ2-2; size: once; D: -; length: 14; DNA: TGTGCCAGCGGTTTCCAAAACCTAGGAGGGGAGCTGTTTTTT; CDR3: CASGFQNLGGELFF
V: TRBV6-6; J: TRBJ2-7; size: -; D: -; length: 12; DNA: TGTGCCAGCAGCAAGACTGGATACGAGCAGTACTTC; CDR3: CASSKTGYEQYF
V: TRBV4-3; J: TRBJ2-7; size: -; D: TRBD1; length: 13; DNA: TGCGCCAGCAGCCCAGGACAGGGGTTAGAGCAGTACTTC; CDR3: CASSPGQGLEQYF
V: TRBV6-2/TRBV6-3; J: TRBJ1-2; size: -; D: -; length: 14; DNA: TGTGCCAGCAGTTACTCCGGGACAAACTATGGCTACACCTTC; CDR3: CASSYSGTNYGYTF
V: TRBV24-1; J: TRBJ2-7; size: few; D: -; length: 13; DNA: TGTGCCTCCCATTGGACAGACTTCTACGAGCAGTACTTC; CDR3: CASHWTDFYEQYF
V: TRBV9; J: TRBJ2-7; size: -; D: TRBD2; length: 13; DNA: TGTGCCAGCAGCCTCGCGGGAGGGGACGAGCAGTACTTC; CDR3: CASSLAGGDEQYF
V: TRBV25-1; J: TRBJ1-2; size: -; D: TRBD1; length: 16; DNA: TGTGCCAGCAGTGAATATCGGTCAGGGGGCGCCTATGGCTACACCTTC; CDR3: CASSEYRSGGAYGYTF
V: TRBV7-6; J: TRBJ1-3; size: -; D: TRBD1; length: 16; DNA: TGTGCCAGCAGCCTGGATCCAGGGGGCTCTGGAAACACCATATATTTT; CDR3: CASSLDPGGSGNTIYF
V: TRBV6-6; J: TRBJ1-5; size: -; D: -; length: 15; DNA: TGTGCCAGCAGCCCAACAGGGTCTGGCAATCAGCCCCAGCATTTT; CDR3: CASSPTGSGNQPQHF
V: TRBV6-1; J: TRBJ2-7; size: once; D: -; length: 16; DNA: TGTGCCAGCAGTGAATCAGGTCAGGGTGGGATCTACGAGCAGTACTTC; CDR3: CASSESGQGGIYEQYF
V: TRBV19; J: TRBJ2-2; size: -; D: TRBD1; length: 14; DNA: TGTGCCAGTATCGGGACAGGGAACACCGGGGAGCTGTTTTTT; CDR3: CASIGTGNTGELFF
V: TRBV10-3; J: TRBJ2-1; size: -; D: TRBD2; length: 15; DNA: TGTGCCAGCCACCCTAGCGGGAGTACCTACAATGAGCAGTTCTTC; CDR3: CASHPSGSTYNEQFF
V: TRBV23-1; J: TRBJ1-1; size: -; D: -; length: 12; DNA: TGCGCCAGCAGTCAATCGGAGCAGGGAGCTTTCTTT; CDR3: CASSQSEQGAFF
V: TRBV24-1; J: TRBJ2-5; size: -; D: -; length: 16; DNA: TGTGCCACCAGTGATTTGAACAGGGGGGGACGAGAGACCCAGTACTTC; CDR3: CATSDLNRGGRETQYF
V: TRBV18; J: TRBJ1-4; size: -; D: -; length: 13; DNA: TGTGCCAGCTCACCGGGCCTTAATGAAAAACTGTTTTTT; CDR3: CASSPGLNEKLFF
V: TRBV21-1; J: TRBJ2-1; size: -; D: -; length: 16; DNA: TGTGCCAGCAGCAAAGCGCAGGGGCTAGCCAAAAATGAGCAGTTCTTC; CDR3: CASSKAQGLAKNEQFF
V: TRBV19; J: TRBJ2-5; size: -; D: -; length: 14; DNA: TGTGCCAGTTCTACCGGGTGGGTCCAAGAGACCCAGTACTTC; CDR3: CASSTGWVQETQYF
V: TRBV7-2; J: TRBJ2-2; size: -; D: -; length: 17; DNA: TGTGCCAGCAGCCCCACGAACGGACGGGACTACACCGGGGAGCTGTTTTTT; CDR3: CASSPTNGRDYTGELFF
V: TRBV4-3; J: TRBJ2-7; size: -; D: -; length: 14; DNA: TGCGCCAGCAGCCAAGCTCGGAGTAACTCCGAGCAGTACTTC; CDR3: CASSQARSNSEQYF
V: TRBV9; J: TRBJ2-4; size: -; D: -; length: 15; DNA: TGTGCCAGCAGCGTAGACCTGGGAGGTGAAAACATTCAGTACTTC; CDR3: CASSVDLGGENIQYF
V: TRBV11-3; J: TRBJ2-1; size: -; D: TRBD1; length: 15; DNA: TGTGCCAGCAGCTCAGGTTGGACAGGGGGAAATGAGCAGTTCTTC; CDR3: CASSSGWTGGNEQFF
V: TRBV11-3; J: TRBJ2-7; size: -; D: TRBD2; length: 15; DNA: TGTGCCAGCACCAAAATCGGGGGAGGGTACTACGAGCAGTACTTC; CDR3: CASTKIGGGYYEQYF